The 11 T cell receptor beta chains below come from one sample, sequenced in a study of T cells in Graves' hyperthyroidism and ophthalmopathy. TCR beta CDR3 regions were amplified from RNA. The HTBI set primed first-round TCR CDR3 RT-PCR. TCRdb re-derived calls from the multiplex PCR reads in MiXCR, one entry per CDR3 protein. The sample gives 360,000 or so distinct CDR3 sequences, 15% to 20% of which show up once; 15% to 18% is in the top ten. Sequencing was performed on blood. All receptors derive from a middle-aged woman with Graves' ophthalmopathy.

There are many counts of this clonotype. The chain carries TRBV6-1 and TRBJ2-7; D is uncertain. There are 11 residues in the CDR3. Looked up from germline, CDR1 is MNHNS and CDR2 is SASEGT. V was cut by 3 bases and J by 2 bases, with 2 bases left in between. The CDR3 bases are TGTGCCAGCAGTGAGCCCTACGAGCAGTACTTC. It codes for CASSEPYEQYF.

This clonotype was counted many times. The chain joins TRBV4-1 to TRBJ1-1; TRBD1 might be the D (5 bases). V was clipped by 5 bases and J by 3 bases, with 16 bases between them. Germline V gene sequence: CDR1 MGHRA, CDR2 YSYEKL. The CDR3 sequence is 15 residues long. The CDR3 sequence is CASSYRWGGDTEAFF. The CDR3 bases are TGCGCCAGCAGCTACCGGTGGGGGGGAGACACTGAAGCTTTCTTT.

V gene TRBV6-1 combines with J gene TRBJ2-7; unclear D gene. Germline assignment: CDR1 MNHNS and CDR2 SASEGT. The CDR3 has 13 amino acids. V was clipped by 7 bases and J by 3 bases, with 13 bases between them. DNA of the CDR3: TGTGCCAGCATAATGGGCGGCGACTACGAGCAGTACTTC. It is translated as CASIMGGDYEQYF.

There are many counts of this clonotype. The chain links TRBV11-2 to TRBJ2-7; TRBD2 aligns across 10 bases. This CDR3 is built from 14 residues. Germline V gene sequence: CDR1 SGHAT, CDR2 FQNNGV. The trim removed 9 bases at V and 3 bases at J, leaving 8 bases unmatched. The CDR3, as DNA: TGTGCCAGTAGTTCGCTAGCGGGGGTCTACGAGCAGTACTTC. This gives the protein CASSSLAGVYEQYF.

This clonotype was counted only a few times. This rearrangement joins TRBV18 to TRBJ1-5; D perhaps matches TRBD1 (6 bases). This CDR3 has 17 amino acids. Germline V gene lookup returns CDR1 KGHSH and CDR2 LQKENI. The germline V and J ends were trimmed by 0 bases and 2 bases, with 14 bases remaining between them. The CDR3, as DNA: TGTGCCAGCTCACCACCGTTTTTAGGGGGGGGCAATCAGCCCCAGCATTTT. Protein product: CASSPPFLGGGNQPQHF.

In its sample, this clonotype was seen many times. The V gene is TRBV6-5, the J gene TRBJ2-7, with D perhaps TRBD1 (5 bases). The CDR3 has 13 amino acids. Germline CDR1 is MNHEY and CDR2 is SVGAGI. Deletions cut 7 bases from V and 5 bases from J, with 15 bases between. CDR3: CASKGPGKDEQYF. CDR3 DNA: TGTGCCAGCAAGGGGCCGGGTAAGGACGAGCAGTACTTC.

This clonotype was counted many times. V usage is TRBV27 and J usage is TRBJ2-7; TRBD2 matches 8 bases. The CDR3 spans 14 residues. In germline, CDR1 is MNHEY, CDR2 SMNVEV (reference sequence). The trim removed 10 bases at V and 4 bases at J, leaving 12 bases unmatched. The CDR3 region has the DNA TGTGCCACCGAAGCGGGAGCCCCCACATACGAGCAGTACTTC. This gives the protein CATEAGAPTYEQYF.

This clonotype was detected many times. This rearrangement joins TRBV15 to TRBJ2-7; TRBD1 agrees at 8 bases. The CDR3 runs 14 residues. The ends lost 0 bases at V and 4 bases at J; junction bases unmatched: 2. Germline V gives CDR1 LNHNV, CDR2 YYDKDF (reference sequence). CDR3 nucleotides: TGTGCCACCAGCAGAGACAGGGGGCCGTACGAGCAGTACTTC. Translating gives CATSRDRGPYEQYF.

In the case of this clonotype: A much larger clone differs by one base, so this may be a read error. The chain recombines TRBV7-6 with TRBJ1-5; D gene unclear. The CDR3 covers 15 residues. Germline CDR1 SGHVS, CDR2 FNYEAQ. This CDR3 is CAISLEANTGQPQHF. In DNA, the CDR3 is TGTGCCATCAGCTTAGAGGCGAACACCGGACAGCCCCAGCATTTT. Using reference TRBV7-6 and TRBJ1-5 for the parts outside the CDR3, the full variable domain is GAGVSQSPRYKVTKRGQDVALRCDPISGHVSLYWYRQALGQGPEFLTYFNYEAQQDKSGLPNDRFSAERPEGSISTLTIQRTEQRDSAMYRCAISLEANTGQPQHFGDGTRLSIL.

This clonotype was counted many times. V and J are TRBV10-3 and TRBJ1-1; maybe TRBD1 (6 bases). This CDR3 has 16 amino acids. Germline CDR1 and CDR2: ENHRY and SYGVKD. V lost 10 bases to trimming and J lost 1 base, with 22 bases between them. CDR3 sequence (DNA): TGTGCCACCCTCGGGGCCCAGGGGACTGCGAACACTGAAGCTTTCTTT. It encodes CATLGAQGTANTEAFF.

At least ten counts were recorded for this clonotype. This chain connects TRBV20-1 to TRBJ2-5; TRBD1 or TRBD2 may be the D gene (6 bases each). Trimming shortened V by 2 bases and J by 5 bases, and 21 bases separated the two germline ends. The CDR3 is made up of 16 amino acids. Germline V lookup: CDR1 DFQATT, CDR2 SNEGSKA (reference sequence). The CDR3, as DNA: TGCAGTGCTAGAAGTGGGAGGAGGGGGGACTCGGAGACCCAGTACTTC. Amino acids: CSARSGRRGDSETQYF.